The 20 T cell receptor beta chains presented below share a single source sample, sequenced in a study of T cell changes during pregnancy in multiple sclerosis. The assay was immunoSEQ multiplex PCR, and TCRdb's table has in-frame clones only and misses some. The sample yields more than 90,000 clones, 80% to 95% seen once. The source material was peripheral blood, sampled after pregnancy. These receptors came from a female donor with multiple sclerosis, enrolled in a pregnancy study.

The chain employs TRBV6-6 and TRBJ1-5; 11 bases are a match to TRBD1. The CDR3 length is 16 residues. Germline V gene sequence: CDR1 MNHNY, CDR2 SVGAGI (reference sequence). The V segment lost 6 bases and the J segment 10 bases; nucleotides outside the gene matches: 14. CDR3 DNA sequence: TGTGCCAGCAGGATCATTGGGACAGGGGGGTCCCTTCCCCAGCATTTT. Residues: CASRIIGTGGSLPQHF.

The chain is built from TRBV6-1 and TRBJ2-3; a weak D match, TRBD1 (7 bases). This CDR3 spans 15 amino acids. Germline assignment: CDR1 MNHNS and CDR2 SASEGT. Trimming removed 3 bases at V and 5 bases at J, with 15 bases between. The CDR3 here is CASSEESGGKDTQYF. DNA of the CDR3: TGTGCCAGCAGTGAGGAGTCAGGGGGGAAAGATACGCAGTATTTT.

This clone has a single count. This sequence joins TRBV6-4 and TRBJ1-3; the D is unclear. This CDR3 comprises 14 residues. The V gene lost 2 bases and the J gene lost 4 bases, with 9 bases spanning the gap. CDR1 and CDR2 from the germline V gene are MRHNA and SNTAGT. The CDR3, as DNA: TGTGCCAGCAGTGACCCAAATCCAGGAAACACCATATATTTT. Amino acid sequence: CASSDPNPGNTIYF.

V gene TRBV7-9 combines with J gene TRBJ2-7; possibly TRBD2 for D (6 bases). The CDR3 length is 15 residues. Germline V gene sequence: CDR1 SEHNR, CDR2 FQNEAQ (reference sequence). V was cut by 5 bases and J by 3 bases, with 17 bases left in between. The CDR3 DNA is TGTGCCAGCAGCCGACCCCGGGACTCTTACTACGAGCAGTACTTC. Translating it yields CASSRPRDSYYEQYF.

The chain joins TRBV7-9 to TRBJ1-2; 10 nucleotides align to TRBD1. This CDR3 is built from 16 residues. The ends lost 3 bases at V and 4 bases at J; junction bases unmatched: 8. From germline, CDR1 is SEHNR and CDR2 FQNEAQ (reference sequence). CDR3 protein: CASSFMTGGAGYGYTF. The CDR3 coding sequence is TGTGCCAGCAGCTTTATGACAGGGGGCGCCGGCTATGGCTACACCTTC.

V and J are TRBV7-7 and TRBJ2-5; no definite D call. Germline CDR1 is SSHAT and CDR2 is FNYEAQ (reference sequence). The CDR3 has 15 residues. Trimming left V 1 base short and J 1 base short, with 10 bases between. The CDR3 protein is CASSLEIDSQETQYF. CDR3 nucleotide sequence: TGTGCCAGCAGCTTAGAAATAGACTCCCAAGAGACCCAGTACTTC.

This chain connects TRBV5-6 to TRBJ1-3; 9 positions agree with TRBD1. V was clipped by 4 bases and J by 0 bases; unmatched bases: 8. From germline, CDR1 is SGHDT and CDR2 YYEEEE. The CDR3 consists of 17 residues. This chain's CDR3 is CASSDGQGLASGNTIYF. Written as DNA, the CDR3 is TGTGCCAGCAGCGACGGACAGGGGCTTGCCTCTGGAAACACCATATATTTT.

V is TRBV18 and J is TRBJ1-5, with D tentatively TRBD1 (5 bases). Germline CDR1 is KGHSH and CDR2 is LQKENI. The germline V and J ends were trimmed by 2 bases and 3 bases, with 14 bases remaining between them. The CDR3 is 16 amino acids. This CDR3 reads CASSPGGAGHNQPQHF. CDR3 nucleotides: TGTGCCAGCTCACCAGGCGGGGCCGGACACAATCAGCCCCAGCATTTT.

The genes are TRBV7-2 and TRBJ1-2; 7 positions agree with TRBD1. The CDR3 has 13 amino acids. Germline V gene data show CDR1 as SGHTA and CDR2 as FQGNSA. V trimming: 6 bases; J trimming: 4 bases; junction bases outside the gene matches: 5. CDR3 amino acids: CASSFDRVYGYTF. CDR3 nucleotides: TGTGCCAGCAGTTTCGACAGGGTCTATGGCTACACCTTC.

The rearrangement uses TRBV28 and TRBJ2-7, with TRBD1 matching over 8 bases. With V trimmed by 4 bases and J by 0 bases, 5 bases remained unmatched. Germline CDR1 reads MDHEN; CDR2 reads SYDVKM. The CDR3 length is 15 residues. As DNA, the CDR3 is TGTGCCAGCAGTTCGACAGGGGCCCTCTCCTACGAGCAGTACTTC. Translating gives CASSSTGALSYEQYF.

DNA for the CDR3: TGCAGCGCCAGCCCGTCCGAGGGCACTGAAGCTTTCTTT. The encoded protein is CSASPSEGTEAFF. V and J are TRBV29-1 and TRBJ1-1; no definite D call. Trimming took 7 bases from V and 4 from J, leaving 16 bases between them. The CDR3 length is 13 residues. Germline-derived CDR1 and CDR2 are SQVTM and ANQGSEA.

The chain is built from TRBV4-2 and TRBJ2-7, with TRBD1 as a possible D gene (6 bases). The CDR3 sequence is 17 residues long. Trimming stripped 3 bases from V and 4 bases from J, with 22 bases between. Germline loops: CDR1 LGHNA, CDR2 YNFKEQ. The CDR3 loop is CASSHLLTGTKIYEQYF. The CDR3 nucleotides read TGTGCCAGCAGCCACCTTCTTACCGGGACAAAGATTTACGAGCAGTACTTC.

The rearrangement links TRBV30 to TRBJ2-7; 8 bases map to TRBD1. Germline V gene data show CDR1 as GTSNPN and CDR2 as SVGIG (reference sequence). Trimming cost V 4 bases and J 4 bases; bases outside gene matches: 3. The CDR3 sequence is 12 residues long. CDR3 in amino acids: CAWTTGGYEQYF. The CDR3, as DNA: TGTGCCTGGACCACAGGGGGATACGAGCAGTACTTC.

The gene calls are TRBV5-4 and TRBJ1-1, with D uncertain. Germline V lookup: CDR1 SGHNT, CDR2 YYREEE (reference sequence). The CDR3 loop spans 17 amino acids. V lost 2 bases, J lost 4 bases, and 21 bases lay in between. The DNA of the CDR3 is TGTGCCAGCAGCTTCGGGTCAGTAGTATTAAGGAGCACTGAAGCTTTCTTT. This gives the protein CASSFGSVVLRSTEAFF.

This clone was counted a single time. The V and J genes are TRBV6-5 and TRBJ1-1; D remains unclear. CDR1 and CDR2 from the germline V gene are MNHEY and SVGAGI. The length of the CDR3 is 14 residues. V was clipped by 3 bases and J by 5 bases, with 13 bases between them. CDR3 region: CASSYAGGGTEAFF. The CDR3 DNA follows: TGTGCCAGCAGTTATGCAGGCGGAGGGACTGAAGCTTTCTTT.

The rearrangement links TRBV10-3 to TRBJ2-7; perhaps TRBD1 as D (6 bases). The germline CDR1 and CDR2 sequences are ENHRY and SYGVKD. The CDR3 sequence is 13 residues long. Trimming pared 5 bases from V and 4 bases from J, leaving 12 bases between. DNA of the CDR3: TGTGCCATCAGTAAAGACCAGGGGTACGAGCAGTACTTC. Residues: CAISKDQGYEQYF.

The DNA for the CDR3 is TGTGCCAGCAGCCAAGATCCCCGGACAGAAACTAACTATGGCTACACCTTC. As protein: CASSQDPRTETNYGYTF. The chain carries TRBV14 and TRBJ1-2, with D possibly TRBD1 on 6 matching bases. Trimming pared 0 bases from V and 0 bases from J, leaving 14 bases between. This CDR3 has 17 residues. CDR1 and CDR2 (germline): SGHDN, FVKESK. Full variable domain (remainder filled in from reference TRBV14 and TRBJ1-2): EAGVTQFPSHSVIEKGQTVTLRCDPISGHDNLYWYRRVMGKEIKFLLHFVKESKQDESGMPNNRFLAERTGGTYSTLKVQPAELEDSGVYFCASSQDPRTETNYGYTFGSGTRLTVV.

J is TRBJ2-7 and V is TRBV4-2; 10 bases are a match to TRBD1. CDR1 LGHNA and CDR2 YNFKEQ come from the germline V gene. There are 16 residues in the CDR3. J gave up 7 bases and V 4 bases, and 13 bases lay outside the gene matches. For the CDR3, the DNA is TGTGCCAGCAGCCGAGCATCGGGACAGGGGATGGGTGAGCAGTACTTC. It codes for CASSRASGQGMGEQYF.

The chain employs TRBV27 and TRBJ2-1; TRBD1 matches 7 bases. Losses at the gene ends were 6 bases for V and 7 bases for J; bases not matched to a gene: 15. This CDR3 has 16 amino acids. CDR1 is MNHEY, CDR2 SMNVEV, per germline (reference sequence). CDR3 residues: CASSLEGQVIPNEQFF. CDR3 DNA: TGTGCCAGCAGCTTAGAAGGACAGGTTATTCCAAATGAGCAGTTCTTC.

This clone came up once. As DNA, the CDR3 is TGTGCCAGCAGCCGACAGCCGAACTATGGCTACACCTTC. Amino acid sequence: CASSRQPNYGYTF. J is TRBJ1-2 and V is TRBV11-2; tentative D call: TRBD1 (5 bases). The CDR3 is 13 residues long. Trimming removed 5 bases from V and 2 bases from J, with 9 bases in between. Looked up from germline, CDR1 is SGHAT and CDR2 is FQNNGV.